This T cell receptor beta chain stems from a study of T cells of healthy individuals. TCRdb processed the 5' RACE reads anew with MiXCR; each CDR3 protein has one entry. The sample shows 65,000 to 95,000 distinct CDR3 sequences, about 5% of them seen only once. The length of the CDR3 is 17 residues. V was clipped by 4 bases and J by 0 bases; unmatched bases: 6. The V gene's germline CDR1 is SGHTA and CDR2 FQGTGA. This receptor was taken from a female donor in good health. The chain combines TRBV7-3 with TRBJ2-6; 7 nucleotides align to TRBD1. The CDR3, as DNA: TGTGCCAGCAGCTCAAAGGGACAGTCCTCTGGGGCCAACGTCCTGACTTTC. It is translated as CASSSKGQSSGANVLTF. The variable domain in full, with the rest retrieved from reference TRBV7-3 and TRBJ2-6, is GAGVSQTPSNKVTEKGKYVELRCDPISGHTALYWYRQSLGQGPEFLIYFQGTGAADDSGLPNDRFFAVRPEGSVSTLKIQRTERGDSAVYLCASSSKGQSSGANVLTFGAGSRLTVL.